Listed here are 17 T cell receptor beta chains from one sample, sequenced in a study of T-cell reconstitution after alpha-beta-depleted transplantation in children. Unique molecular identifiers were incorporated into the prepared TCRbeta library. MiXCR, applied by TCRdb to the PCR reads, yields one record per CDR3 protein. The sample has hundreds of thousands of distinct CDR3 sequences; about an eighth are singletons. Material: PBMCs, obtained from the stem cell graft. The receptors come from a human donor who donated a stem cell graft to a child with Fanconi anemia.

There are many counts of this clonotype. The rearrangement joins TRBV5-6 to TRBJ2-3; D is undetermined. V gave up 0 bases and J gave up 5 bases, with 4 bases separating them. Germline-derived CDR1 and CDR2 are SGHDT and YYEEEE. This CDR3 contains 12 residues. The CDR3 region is CASSLDEDTQYF. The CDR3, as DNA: TGTGCCAGCAGCTTGGATGAAGATACGCAGTATTTT.

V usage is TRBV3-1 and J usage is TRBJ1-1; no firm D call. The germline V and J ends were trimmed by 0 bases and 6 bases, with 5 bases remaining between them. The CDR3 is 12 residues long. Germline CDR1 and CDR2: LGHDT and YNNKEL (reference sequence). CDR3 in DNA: TGTGCCAGCAGCCAAGATTGGTCTGAAGCTTTCTTT. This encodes CASSQDWSEAFF.

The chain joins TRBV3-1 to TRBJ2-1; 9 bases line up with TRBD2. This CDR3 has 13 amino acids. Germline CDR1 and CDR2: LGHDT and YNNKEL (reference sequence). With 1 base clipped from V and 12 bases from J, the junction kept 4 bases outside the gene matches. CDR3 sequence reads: CASSQVTSGLQFF. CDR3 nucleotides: TGTGCCAGCAGCCAAGTGACTAGCGGTCTGCAGTTCTTC.

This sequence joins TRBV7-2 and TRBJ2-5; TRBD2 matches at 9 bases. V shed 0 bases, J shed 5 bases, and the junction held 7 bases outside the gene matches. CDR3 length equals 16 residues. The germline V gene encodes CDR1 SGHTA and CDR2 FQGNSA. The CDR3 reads CASSLAIAGAGETQYF. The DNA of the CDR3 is TGTGCCAGCAGCTTAGCGATAGCGGGGGCCGGGGAGACCCAGTACTTC.

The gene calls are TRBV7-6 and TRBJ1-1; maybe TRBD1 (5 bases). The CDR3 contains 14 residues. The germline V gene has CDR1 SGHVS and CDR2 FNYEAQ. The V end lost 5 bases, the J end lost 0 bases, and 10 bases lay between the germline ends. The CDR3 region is CASSAGTLNTEAFF. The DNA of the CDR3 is TGTGCCAGCAGCGCCGGGACCCTGAACACTGAAGCTTTCTTT.

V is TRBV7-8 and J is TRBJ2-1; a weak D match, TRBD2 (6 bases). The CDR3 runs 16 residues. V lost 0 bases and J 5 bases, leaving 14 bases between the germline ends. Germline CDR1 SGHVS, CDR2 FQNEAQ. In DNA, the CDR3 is TGTGCCAGCAGCTTAGCTACCGGGACTTTTAACAATGAGCAGTTCTTC. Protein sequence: CASSLATGTFNNEQFF.

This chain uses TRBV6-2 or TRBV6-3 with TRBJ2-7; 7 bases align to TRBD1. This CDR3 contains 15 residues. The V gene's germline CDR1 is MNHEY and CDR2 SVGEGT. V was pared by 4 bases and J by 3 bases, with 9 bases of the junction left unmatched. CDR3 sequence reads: CASSSLHRDSYEQYF. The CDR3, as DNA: TGTGCCAGCAGTTCACTCCACCGGGACAGCTACGAGCAGTACTTC.

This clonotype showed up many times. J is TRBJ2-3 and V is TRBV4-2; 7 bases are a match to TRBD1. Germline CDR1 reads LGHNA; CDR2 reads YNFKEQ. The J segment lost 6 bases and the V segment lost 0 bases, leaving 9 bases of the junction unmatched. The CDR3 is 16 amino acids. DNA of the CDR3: TGTGCCAGCAGCCAAGAAATCGCCACGGGACAGGATACGCAGTATTTT. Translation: CASSQEIATGQDTQYF.

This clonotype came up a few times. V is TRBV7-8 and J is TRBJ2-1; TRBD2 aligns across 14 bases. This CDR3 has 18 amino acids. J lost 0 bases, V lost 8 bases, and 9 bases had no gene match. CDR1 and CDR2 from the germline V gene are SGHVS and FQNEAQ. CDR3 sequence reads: CASARTSGGIHSYNEQFF. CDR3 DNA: TGTGCCAGCGCCCGGACTAGCGGGGGGATACACTCCTACAATGAGCAGTTCTTC.

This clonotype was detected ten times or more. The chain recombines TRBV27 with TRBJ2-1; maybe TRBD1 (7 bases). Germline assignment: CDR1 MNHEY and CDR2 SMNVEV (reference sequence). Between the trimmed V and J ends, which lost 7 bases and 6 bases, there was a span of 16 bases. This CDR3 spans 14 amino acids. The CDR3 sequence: CASKEGAEGNEQFF. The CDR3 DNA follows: TGTGCCAGCAAGGAGGGGGCTGAGGGCAATGAGCAGTTCTTC.

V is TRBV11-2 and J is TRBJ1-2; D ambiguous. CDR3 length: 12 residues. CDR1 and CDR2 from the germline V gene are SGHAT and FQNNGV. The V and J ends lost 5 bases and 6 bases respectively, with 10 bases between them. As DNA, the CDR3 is TGTGCCAGCAGCGCAGAGTTTCATGGCTACACCTTC. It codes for CASSAEFHGYTF. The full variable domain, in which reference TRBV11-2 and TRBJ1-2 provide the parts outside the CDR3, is EAGVAQSPRYKIIEKRQSVAFWCNPISGHATLYWYQQILGQGPKLLIQFQNNGVVDDSQLPKDRFSAERLKGVDSTLKIQPAKLEDSAVYLCASSAEFHGYTFGSGTRLTVV.

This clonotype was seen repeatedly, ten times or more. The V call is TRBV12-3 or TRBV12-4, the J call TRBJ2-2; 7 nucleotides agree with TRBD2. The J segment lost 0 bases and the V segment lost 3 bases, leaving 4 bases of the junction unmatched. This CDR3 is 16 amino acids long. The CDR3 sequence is CASSFRGGANTGELFF. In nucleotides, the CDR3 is TGTGCCAGCAGTTTCCGCGGGGGAGCGAACACCGGGGAGCTGTTTTTT.

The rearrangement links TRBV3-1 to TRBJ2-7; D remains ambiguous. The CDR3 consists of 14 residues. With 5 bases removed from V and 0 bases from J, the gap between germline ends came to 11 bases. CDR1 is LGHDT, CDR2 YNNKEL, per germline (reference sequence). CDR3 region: CASSDQRSSYEQYF. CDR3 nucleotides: TGTGCCAGCAGCGACCAGAGGAGCTCCTACGAGCAGTACTTC.

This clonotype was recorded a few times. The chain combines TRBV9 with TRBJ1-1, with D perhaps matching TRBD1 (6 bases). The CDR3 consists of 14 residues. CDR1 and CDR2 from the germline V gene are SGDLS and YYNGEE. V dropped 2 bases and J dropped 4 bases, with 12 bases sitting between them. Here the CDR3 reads CASSVSQGSTEAFF. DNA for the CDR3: TGTGCCAGCAGCGTTAGCCAGGGGAGCACTGAAGCTTTCTTT.

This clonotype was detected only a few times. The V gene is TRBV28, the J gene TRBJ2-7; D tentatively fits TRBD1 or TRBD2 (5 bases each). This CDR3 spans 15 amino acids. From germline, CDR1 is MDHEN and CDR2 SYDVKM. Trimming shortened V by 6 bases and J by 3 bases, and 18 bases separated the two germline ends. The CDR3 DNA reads TGTGCCAGCAGCCTCGGGACGGGGATCATCTACGAGCAGTACGTC. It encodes CASSLGTGIIYEQYV.

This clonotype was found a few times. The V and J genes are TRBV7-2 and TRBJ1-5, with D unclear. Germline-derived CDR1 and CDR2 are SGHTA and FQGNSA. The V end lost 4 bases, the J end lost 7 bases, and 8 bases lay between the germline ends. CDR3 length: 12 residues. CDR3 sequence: CASSYSAQPQHF. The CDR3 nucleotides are TGTGCCAGCAGCTACAGTGCGCAGCCCCAGCATTTT.

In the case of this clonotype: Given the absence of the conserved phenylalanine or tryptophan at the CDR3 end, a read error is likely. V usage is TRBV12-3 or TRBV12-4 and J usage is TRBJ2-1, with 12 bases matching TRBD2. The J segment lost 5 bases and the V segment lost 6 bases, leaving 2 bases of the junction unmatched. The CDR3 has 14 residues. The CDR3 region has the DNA TGTGCCAGCAGACCTAGCGGGGGGGACAATGAGCAGTTCTAC. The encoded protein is CASRPSGGDNEQFY.